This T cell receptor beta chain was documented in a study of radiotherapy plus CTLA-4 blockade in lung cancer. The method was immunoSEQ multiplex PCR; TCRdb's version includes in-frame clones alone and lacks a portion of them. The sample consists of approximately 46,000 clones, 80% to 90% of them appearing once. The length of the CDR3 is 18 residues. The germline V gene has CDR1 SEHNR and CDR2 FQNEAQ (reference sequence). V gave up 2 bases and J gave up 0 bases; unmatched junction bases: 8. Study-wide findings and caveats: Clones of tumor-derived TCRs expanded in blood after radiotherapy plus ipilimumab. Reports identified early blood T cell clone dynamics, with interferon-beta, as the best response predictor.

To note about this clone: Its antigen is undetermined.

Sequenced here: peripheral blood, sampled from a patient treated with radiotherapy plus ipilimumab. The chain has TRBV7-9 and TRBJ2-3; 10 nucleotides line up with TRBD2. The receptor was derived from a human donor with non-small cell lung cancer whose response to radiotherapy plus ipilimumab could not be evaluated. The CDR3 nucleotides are TGTGCCAGCAGCTTAAGGAGACTAGCGGGCGCTAGCACAGATACGCAGTATTTT. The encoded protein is CASSLRRLAGASTDTQYF.